This entry concerns a single TCR beta chain. The target of this receptor is not known. Base qualities are not at hand, and no much larger clone is one base apart. TCRbeta CDR3 regions were amplified from genomic DNA using the immunoSEQ Assay, a bias-controlled multiplex PCR. The source study handled its data this way. The number of nucleated cells in each sample was estimated by amplification of reference gene primers within the assay. To quantify the absolute abundance of each unique TCRbeta CDR3 rearrangement, sequence reads were collapsed and filtered. Productive Simpson clonality was computed per sample as the square root of Simpson's diversity index over productive rearrangements. The immuneACCESS repertoire file appears here via TCRdb, limited to in-frame rearrangements. These files lack a portion of the clones; in checked studies, under half of the deficit traces to unresolved V genes, and the cause of the others is not known. V and J calls and clone size are as listed in that table; D and trimming were resolved from the DNA. The sample table contains some 100,000 clones; only one count was recorded for around 90% of them. Jointly, the top ten make up around 5% of the sample.

Each collaborating institution followed its own protocols to collect whole blood in K2EDTA tubes. For TCRbeta analysis, collaborators shipped samples in one of three forms: frozen whole blood, isolated PBMCs, or DNA extracted from either of those sample types. The CDR3 runs 15 amino acids, cysteine and phenylalanine included. Only CDR3 DNA is held: 45 bases, read in frame from base 1. Relative to germline, V is 5 bases shorter and J is 2 bases shorter, with 16 bases between their ends. CDR1 and CDR2 were assigned from the germline V gene (reference sequence) as SEHNR and FQNEAQ. These data are taken from a study of blood T cell repertoires in COVID-19 (dated by TCRdb to 2019 to 2021). The study in broad terms: Samples covering the acute and convalescent phases of COVID-19 were provided by collaborators in the United States, Italy and Spain. The prospective study material was composed of cDNA or gDNA derived from T cells, B-cell-depleted T cells, or PBMCs. The dataset comprised deeply sampled blood TCRbeta repertoires from subjects exposed to, actively infected with, or recovered from COVID-19. A freely available public database, intended as a resource for researchers studying the immune response to SARS-CoV-2, is where the repertoires were released. The samples were drawn from two sources: the first 160 participants of the ongoing ImmuneRACE study, and 1,254 subjects contributed by 6 global collaborators. Nearly every sample came with metadata listing a de-identified subject ID, COVID-19 status, age in years and sex. Where HLA class I and class II types were available, the types were taken from metadata supplied by the sample provider, not from assay-based typing. Points the paper makes about the study in general: The quantity of clinical and demographic metadata differed by source and by participant and was supplied without curation.

The specimen sequenced was peripheral blood. The sequence was collected from a woman at least 80 years old with active COVID-19. Recombination connected TRBV7-9 to TRBJ2-7, with a weak D call of TRBD1 (6 bases match). At the DNA level, the sequence is TGTGCCAGCAGCCCCCGAACACAGGGCCCCTACGAGCAGTACTTC. Its protein reads: CASSPRTQGPYEQYF.